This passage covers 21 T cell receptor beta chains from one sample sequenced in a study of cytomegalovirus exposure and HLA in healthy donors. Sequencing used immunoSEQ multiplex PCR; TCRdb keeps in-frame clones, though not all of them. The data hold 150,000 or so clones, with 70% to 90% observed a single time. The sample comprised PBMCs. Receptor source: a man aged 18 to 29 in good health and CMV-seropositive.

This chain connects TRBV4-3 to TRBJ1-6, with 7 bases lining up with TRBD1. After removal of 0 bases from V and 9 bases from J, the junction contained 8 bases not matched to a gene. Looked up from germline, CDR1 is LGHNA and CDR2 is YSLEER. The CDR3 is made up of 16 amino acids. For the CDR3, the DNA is TGCGCCAGCAGCCAAGATAGGGACAGTGCCATTTCACCCCTCCACTTT. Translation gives CASSQDRDSAISPLHF.

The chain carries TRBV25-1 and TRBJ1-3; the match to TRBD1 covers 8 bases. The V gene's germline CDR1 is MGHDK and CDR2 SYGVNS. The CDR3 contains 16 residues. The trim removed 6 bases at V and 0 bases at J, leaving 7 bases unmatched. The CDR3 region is CASSFPTGGSGNTIYF. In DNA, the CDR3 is TGTGCCAGCAGCTTTCCTACAGGGGGCTCTGGAAACACCATATATTTT.

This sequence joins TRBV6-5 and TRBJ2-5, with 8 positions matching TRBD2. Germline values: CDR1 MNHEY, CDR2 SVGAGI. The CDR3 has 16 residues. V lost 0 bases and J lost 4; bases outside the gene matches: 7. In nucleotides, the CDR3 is TGTGCCAGCAGTTACTCCCCGGGAGGGCCGCGAGAGACCCAGTACTTC. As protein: CASSYSPGGPRETQYF.

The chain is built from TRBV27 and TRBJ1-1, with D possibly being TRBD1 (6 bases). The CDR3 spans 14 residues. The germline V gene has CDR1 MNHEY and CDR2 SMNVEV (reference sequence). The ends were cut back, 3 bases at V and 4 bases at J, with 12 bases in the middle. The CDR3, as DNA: TGTGCCAGCAGTTTGGAAAGGGGGTCCACTGAAGCTTTCTTT. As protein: CASSLERGSTEAFF.

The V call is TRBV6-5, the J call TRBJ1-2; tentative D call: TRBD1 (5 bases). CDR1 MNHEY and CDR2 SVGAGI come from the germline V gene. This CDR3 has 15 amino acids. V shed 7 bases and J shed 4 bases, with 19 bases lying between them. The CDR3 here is CASTDTGGSGYGYTF. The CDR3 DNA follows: TGTGCCAGCACCGATACGGGGGGATCGGGCTATGGCTACACCTTC.

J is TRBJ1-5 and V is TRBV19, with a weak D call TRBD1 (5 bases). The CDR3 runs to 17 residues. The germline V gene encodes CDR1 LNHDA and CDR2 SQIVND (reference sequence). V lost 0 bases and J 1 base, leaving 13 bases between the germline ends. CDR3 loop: CASSIDLRGGSNQPQHF. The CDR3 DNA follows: TGTGCCAGTAGTATAGATCTACGCGGGGGGAGCAATCAGCCCCAGCATTTT. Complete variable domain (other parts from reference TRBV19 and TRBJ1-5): DGGITQSPKYLFRKEGQNVTLSCEQNLNHDAMYWYRQDPGQGLRLIYYSQIVNDFQKGDIAEGYSVSREKKESFPLTVTSAQKNPTAFYLCASSIDLRGGSNQPQHFGDGTRLSIL.

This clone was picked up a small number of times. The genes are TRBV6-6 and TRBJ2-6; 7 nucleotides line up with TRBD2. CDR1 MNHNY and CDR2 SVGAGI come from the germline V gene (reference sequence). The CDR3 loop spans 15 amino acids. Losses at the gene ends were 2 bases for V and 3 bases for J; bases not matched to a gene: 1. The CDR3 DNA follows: TGTGCCAGCAGTTACGGGGGGGGTGGGGCCAACGTCCTGACTTTC. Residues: CASSYGGGGANVLTF.

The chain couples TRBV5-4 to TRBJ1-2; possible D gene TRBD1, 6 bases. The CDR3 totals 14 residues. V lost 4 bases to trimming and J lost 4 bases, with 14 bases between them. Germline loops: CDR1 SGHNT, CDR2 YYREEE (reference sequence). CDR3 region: CASSQGQTVYGYTF. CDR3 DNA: TGTGCCAGCAGCCAAGGACAGACAGTCTATGGCTACACCTTC.

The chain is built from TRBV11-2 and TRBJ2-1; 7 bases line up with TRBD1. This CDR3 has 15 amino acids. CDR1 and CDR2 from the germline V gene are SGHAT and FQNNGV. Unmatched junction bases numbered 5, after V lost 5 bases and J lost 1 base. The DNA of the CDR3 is TGTGCCAGCAGCCCACTACAGGGGTCCTACAATGAGCAGTTCTTC. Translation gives CASSPLQGSYNEQFF. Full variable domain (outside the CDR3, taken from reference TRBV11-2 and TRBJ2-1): EAGVAQSPRYKIIEKRQSVAFWCNPISGHATLYWYQQILGQGPKLLIQFQNNGVVDDSQLPKDRFSAERLKGVDSTLKIQPAKLEDSAVYLCASSPLQGSYNEQFFGPGTRLTVL.

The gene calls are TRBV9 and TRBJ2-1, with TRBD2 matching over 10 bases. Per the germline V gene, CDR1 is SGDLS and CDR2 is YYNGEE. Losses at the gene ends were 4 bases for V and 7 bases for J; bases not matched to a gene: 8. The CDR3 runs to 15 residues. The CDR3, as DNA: TGTGCCAGCAGCCCTCGGGCTAGCGGGGGAAATGAGCAGTTCTTC. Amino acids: CASSPRASGGNEQFF.

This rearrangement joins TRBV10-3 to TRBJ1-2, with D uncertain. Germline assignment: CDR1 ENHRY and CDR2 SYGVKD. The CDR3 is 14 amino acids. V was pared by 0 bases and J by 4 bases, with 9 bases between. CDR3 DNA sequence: TGTGCCATCAGTGAGTCGGCCAGAAGCTATGGCTACACCTTC. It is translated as CAISESARSYGYTF.

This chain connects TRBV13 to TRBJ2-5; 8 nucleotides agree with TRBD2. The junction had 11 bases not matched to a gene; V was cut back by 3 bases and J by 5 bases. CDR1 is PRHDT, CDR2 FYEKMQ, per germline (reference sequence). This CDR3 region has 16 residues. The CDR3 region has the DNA TGTGCCAGCAGCTTGGGGGAGCGGGGGTTTAGGGAGACCCAGTACTTC. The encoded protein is CASSLGERGFRETQYF.

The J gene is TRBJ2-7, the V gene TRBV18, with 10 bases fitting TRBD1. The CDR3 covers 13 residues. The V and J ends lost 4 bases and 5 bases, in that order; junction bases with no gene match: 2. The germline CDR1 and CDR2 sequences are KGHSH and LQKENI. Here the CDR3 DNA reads TGTGCCAGCTCACTGACAGGGGGCAACGAGCAGTACTTC. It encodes CASSLTGGNEQYF.

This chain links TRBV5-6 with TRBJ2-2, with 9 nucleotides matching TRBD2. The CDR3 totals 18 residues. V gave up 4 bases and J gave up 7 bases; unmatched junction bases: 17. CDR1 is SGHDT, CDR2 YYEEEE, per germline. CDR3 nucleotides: TGTGCCAGCAGCCAATTAGGTCGGGCGGGAGGGCCCGGCGGGGAGCTGTTTTTT. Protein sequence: CASSQLGRAGGPGGELFF.

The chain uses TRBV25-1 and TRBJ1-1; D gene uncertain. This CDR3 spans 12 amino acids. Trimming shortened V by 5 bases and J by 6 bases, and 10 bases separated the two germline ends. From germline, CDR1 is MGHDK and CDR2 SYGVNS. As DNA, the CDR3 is TGTGCCAGCAGTAGTCAGTTCTCTGAAGCTTTCTTT. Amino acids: CASSSQFSEAFF.

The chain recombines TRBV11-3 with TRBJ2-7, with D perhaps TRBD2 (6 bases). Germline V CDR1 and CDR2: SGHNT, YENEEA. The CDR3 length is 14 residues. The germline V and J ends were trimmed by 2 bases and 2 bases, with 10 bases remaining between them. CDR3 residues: CASSLSGGTYEQYF. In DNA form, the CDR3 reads TGTGCCAGCAGCTTATCCGGCGGGACCTACGAGCAGTACTTC.

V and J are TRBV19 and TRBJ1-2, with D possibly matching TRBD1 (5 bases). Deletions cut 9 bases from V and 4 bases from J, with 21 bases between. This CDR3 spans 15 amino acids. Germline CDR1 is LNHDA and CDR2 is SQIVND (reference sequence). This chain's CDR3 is CASRDSSYIGYGYTF. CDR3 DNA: TGTGCCAGCCGGGACTCAAGTTACATCGGCTATGGCTACACCTTC.

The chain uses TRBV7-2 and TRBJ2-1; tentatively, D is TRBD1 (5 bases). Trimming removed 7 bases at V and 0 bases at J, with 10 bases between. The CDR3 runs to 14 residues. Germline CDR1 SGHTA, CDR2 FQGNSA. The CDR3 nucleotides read TGTGCCAGCACCCAAACAGGCTCCTACAATGAGCAGTTCTTC. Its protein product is CASTQTGSYNEQFF.

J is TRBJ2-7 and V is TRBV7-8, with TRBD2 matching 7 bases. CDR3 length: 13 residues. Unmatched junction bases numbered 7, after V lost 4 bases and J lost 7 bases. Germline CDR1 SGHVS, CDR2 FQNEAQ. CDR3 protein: CASSSGGSGEQYF. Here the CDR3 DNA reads TGTGCCAGCAGCTCGGGGGGTTCCGGTGAGCAGTACTTC.

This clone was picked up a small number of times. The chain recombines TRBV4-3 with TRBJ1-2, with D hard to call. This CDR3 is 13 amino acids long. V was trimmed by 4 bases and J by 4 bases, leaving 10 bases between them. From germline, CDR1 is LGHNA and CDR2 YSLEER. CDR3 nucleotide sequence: TGCGCCAGCAGCCGGGCCCCCATCTATGGCTACACCTTC. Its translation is CASSRAPIYGYTF.

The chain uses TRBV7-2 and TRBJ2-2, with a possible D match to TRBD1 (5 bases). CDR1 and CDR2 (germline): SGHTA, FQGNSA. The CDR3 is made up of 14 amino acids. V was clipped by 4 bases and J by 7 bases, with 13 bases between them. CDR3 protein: CASSSRREVGELFF. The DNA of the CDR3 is TGTGCCAGCAGCTCCCGCAGGGAAGTCGGGGAGCTGTTTTTT.